This T cell receptor (beta chain) was observed in a study of T cells in Graves' hyperthyroidism and ophthalmopathy. Background on the study: Peripheral blood was drawn at first diagnosis, prior to all treatment. Findings of the study overall: A median about 6 months before onset, the model predicted ophthalmopathy. Patients with ophthalmopathy were separated from those with stable hyperthyroidism by a 13 V-J model.

Fresh 10 ml peripheral blood yielded PBMCs. V was clipped by 5 bases and J by 2 bases, with 12 bases between them. CDR3 size: 14 residues. The germline V gene has CDR1 ENHRY and CDR2 SYGVKD. RNA transcripts served as the template for amplifying TCR beta CDR3 regions. The TCR CDR3 first-round RT-PCR relied on the HTBI primer set. TCRdb reanalysed the multiplex PCR reads using MiXCR and keeps one entry per CDR3 protein. In the table there are 270,000 or so distinct CDR3 sequences, less than 30% of which are singletons. Note on this clonotype: What it binds is unknown.

This chain uses TRBV10-3 with TRBJ1-2; a possible D gene is TRBD1 (5 bases). The sequenced sample was blood. The receptor's source is a middle-aged man with Graves' hyperthyroidism that later progressed to Graves' ophthalmopathy. CDR3 in amino acids: CAISPGPKNYGYTF. DNA of the CDR3: TGTGCCATCAGTCCGGGACCCAAGAACTATGGCTACACCTTC.